This passage covers 17 T cell receptor beta chains from one sample sequenced in a study of cytomegalovirus exposure and HLA in healthy donors. PCR involved 60 Vbeta and 13 Jbeta primers. This table comes from immunoSEQ multiplex PCR, and its TCRdb copy is limited to in-frame clones, with some not included. This sample has about 180,000 clones, with approximately 80% found just once. The material sequenced was PBMCs. These receptors originate from a woman in her late teens or twenties in good health and CMV-seropositive.

The chain carries TRBV25-1 and TRBJ2-7, with D tentatively TRBD2 (5 bases). Per the germline V gene, CDR1 is MGHDK and CDR2 is SYGVNS. CDR3 size: 15 residues. V was clipped by 2 bases and J by 2 bases, with 13 bases between them. The CDR3 DNA follows: TGTGCCAGCAGTGAAGTAGGAGGTTTGGCCTACGAGCAGTACTTC. Its protein product is CASSEVGGLAYEQYF.

The chain has TRBV15 and TRBJ2-5; D gene unclear. The CDR3 sequence is 15 residues long. Germline CDR1 reads LNHNV; CDR2 reads YYDKDF (reference sequence). Trimming left V 1 base short and J 4 bases short, with 13 bases between. The CDR3 protein is CATSRGSYSGETQYF. The CDR3 DNA reads as TGTGCCACCAGCAGAGGGTCTTACTCGGGAGAGACCCAGTACTTC.

The chain uses TRBV28 and TRBJ2-7; 8 nucleotides agree with TRBD1. V lost 6 bases, J lost 3 bases, and 10 bases stayed unmatched. The CDR3 has 15 residues. Looked up from germline, CDR1 is MDHEN and CDR2 is SYDVKM. The CDR3 here is CASRPPGTGYYEQYF. The CDR3 coding sequence is TGTGCCAGCAGGCCACCCGGGACAGGTTACTACGAGCAGTACTTC.

This chain uses TRBV2 with TRBJ2-1, with 8 bases aligning to TRBD2. CDR3 length equals 16 residues. V lost 6 bases and J lost 10; bases outside the gene matches: 17. Germline loops: CDR1 SNHLY, CDR2 FYNNEI. CDR3 in amino acids: CASRLLRPGTRYEQFF. CDR3 in DNA: TGTGCCAGCAGACTCTTACGACCCGGGACTAGGTACGAGCAGTTCTTC.

The genes are TRBV5-6 and TRBJ2-1; no reliable D call. Deletions cut 0 bases from V and 5 bases from J, with 6 bases between. Germline CDR1 SGHDT, CDR2 YYEEEE. CDR3 length: 13 amino acids. CDR3 bases: TGTGCCAGCAGCTTGGTCCCTAACAATGAGCAGTTCTTC. It codes for CASSLVPNNEQFF.

The CDR3 spells CASSLAQGGVSETQYF. CDR3 bases: TGCGCCAGCAGCTTGGCACAGGGGGGAGTGTCGGAGACCCAGTACTTC. This chain connects TRBV5-1 to TRBJ2-5; 8 positions match TRBD1. The V and J ends lost 0 bases and 5 bases, in that order; junction bases with no gene match: 9. The CDR3 runs to 16 residues. Germline CDR1 reads SGHRS; CDR2 reads YFSETQ.

The chain couples TRBV4-1 to TRBJ1-5, with D unclear. Germline V gene data show CDR1 as MGHRA and CDR2 as YSYEKL. V lost 0 bases to trimming and J lost 0 bases, with 12 bases between them. The CDR3 is 17 amino acids. This CDR3 is CASSQEVIPDSNQPQHF. The CDR3 DNA is TGCGCCAGCAGCCAAGAAGTGATCCCAGATAGCAATCAGCCCCAGCATTTT.

This sequence joins TRBV13 and TRBJ2-3, with 10 bases that match TRBD2. V was clipped by 7 bases and J by 3 bases; unmatched bases: 16. Looked up from germline, CDR1 is PRHDT and CDR2 is FYEKMQ (reference sequence). The CDR3 runs to 18 residues. CDR3 sequence: CASTPRSSGGAVTDTQYF. Here the CDR3 DNA reads TGTGCCAGCACACCCCGCTCAAGCGGGGGGGCCGTAACAGATACGCAGTATTTT.

A single count supports this clone. The genes are TRBV19 and TRBJ1-5; a possible D gene is TRBD1 (6 bases). The CDR3 runs 17 residues. CDR1 LNHDA and CDR2 SQIVND come from the germline V gene (reference sequence). V lost 3 bases and J lost 0, with 15 bases in between. The CDR3 loop is CASSMSQGTYSNQPQHF. The CDR3 coding sequence is TGTGCCAGTAGTATGTCTCAGGGGACGTATAGCAATCAGCCCCAGCATTTT.

The V gene is TRBV19, the J gene TRBJ2-2, with D hard to call. From germline, CDR1 is LNHDA and CDR2 SQIVND (reference sequence). With 5 bases removed from V and 0 bases from J, the gap between germline ends came to 13 bases. The length of the CDR3 is 16 residues. The CDR3 DNA is TGTGCCAGTAGTCCCCCAGGTGAACCGAACACCGGGGAGCTGTTTTTT. As protein: CASSPPGEPNTGELFF.

The chain links TRBV2 to TRBJ2-6, with D tentatively TRBD1 (5 bases). The germline V gene encodes CDR1 SNHLY and CDR2 FYNNEI. Between the trimmed V and J ends, which lost 3 bases and 0 bases, there was a span of 9 bases. The CDR3 consists of 16 residues. CDR3 nucleotides: TGTGCCAGCAGTGAGGGTCAGGGCTCTGGGGCCAACGTCCTGACTTTC. Its protein product is CASSEGQGSGANVLTF.

The chain couples TRBV6-5 to TRBJ2-7; TRBD1 might be the D (6 bases). CDR1 MNHEY and CDR2 SVGAGI come from the germline V gene. Deletions cut 6 bases from V and 2 bases from J, with 11 bases between. The CDR3 loop spans 13 amino acids. CDR3 coding DNA: TGTGCCAGCAGGCGACAGGTACCCTACGAGCAGTACTTC. Amino acids: CASRRQVPYEQYF.

The CDR3 sequence is CASSLGTDSNYGYTF. CDR3 DNA sequence: TGTGCCAGCAGCTTAGGGACAGATAGTAACTATGGCTACACCTTC. The gene calls are TRBV7-9 and TRBJ1-2, with D possibly TRBD1 on 6 matching bases. V lost 1 base, J lost 1 base, and 10 bases lay in between. The CDR3 extends over 15 amino acids. CDR1 is SEHNR, CDR2 FQNEAQ, per germline (reference sequence).

V and J are TRBV5-5 and TRBJ1-5, with TRBD1 matching 9 bases. The CDR3 totals 14 residues. Germline-derived CDR1 and CDR2 are SGHKS and YYEKEE (reference sequence). V trimming: 3 bases; J trimming: 5 bases; junction bases outside the gene matches: 3. As DNA, the CDR3 is TGTGCCAGCAGCTATAGGACAGGGGATCAGCCCCAGCATTTT. Its translation: CASSYRTGDQPQHF.

V and J are TRBV7-9 and TRBJ2-7; TRBD1 matches 8 bases. The CDR3 covers 15 residues. Germline-derived CDR1 and CDR2 are SEHNR and FQNEAQ (reference sequence). V shed 5 bases and J 6 bases; nucleotides not matched to a gene: 12. The CDR3 loop is CASSPNLQQGGEQYF. The CDR3 region has the DNA TGTGCCAGCAGCCCAAACCTTCAACAGGGGGGCGAGCAGTACTTC.

The gene calls are TRBV19 and TRBJ2-1; D might be TRBD1 (6 bases). Germline loops: CDR1 LNHDA, CDR2 SQIVND (reference sequence). The CDR3 is 14 residues long. Between the trimmed V and J ends, which lost 6 bases and 6 bases, there was a span of 15 bases. Here the CDR3 reads CASRRRTETNEQFF. The CDR3 DNA sequence: TGTGCCAGTAGGAGAAGGACAGAGACCAATGAGCAGTTCTTC.

The chain recombines TRBV13 with TRBJ2-6; 10 positions agree with TRBD1. Germline V gives CDR1 PRHDT, CDR2 FYEKMQ (reference sequence). The CDR3 totals 18 residues. V gave up 5 bases and J gave up 2 bases; unmatched junction bases: 9. CDR3: CASSPDRGAPTGANVLTF. DNA for the CDR3: TGTGCCAGCAGCCCGGACAGGGGGGCACCTACTGGGGCCAACGTCCTGACTTTC.